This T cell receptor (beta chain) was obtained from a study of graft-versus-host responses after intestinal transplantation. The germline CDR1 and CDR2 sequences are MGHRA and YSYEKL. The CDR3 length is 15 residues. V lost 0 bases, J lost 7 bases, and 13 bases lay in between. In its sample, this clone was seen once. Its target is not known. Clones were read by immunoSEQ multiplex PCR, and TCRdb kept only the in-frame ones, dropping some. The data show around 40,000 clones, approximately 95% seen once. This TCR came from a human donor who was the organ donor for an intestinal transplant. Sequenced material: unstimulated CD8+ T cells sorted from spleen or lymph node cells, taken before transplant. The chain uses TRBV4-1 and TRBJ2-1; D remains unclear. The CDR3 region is CASSQDRQYLNEQFF. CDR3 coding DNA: TGCGCCAGCAGCCAAGATCGCCAGTACCTAAATGAGCAGTTCTTC.